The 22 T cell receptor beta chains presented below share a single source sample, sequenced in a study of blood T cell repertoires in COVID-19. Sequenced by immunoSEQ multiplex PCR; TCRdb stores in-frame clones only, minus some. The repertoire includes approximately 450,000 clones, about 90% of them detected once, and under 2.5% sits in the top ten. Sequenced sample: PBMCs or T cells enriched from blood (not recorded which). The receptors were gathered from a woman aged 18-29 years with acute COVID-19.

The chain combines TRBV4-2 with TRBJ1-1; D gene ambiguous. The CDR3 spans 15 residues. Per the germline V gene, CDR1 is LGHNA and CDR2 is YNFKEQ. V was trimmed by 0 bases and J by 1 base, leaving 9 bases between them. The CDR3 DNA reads TGTGCCAGCAGCCAAGATCTGTCAGGGAACACTGAAGCTTTCTTT. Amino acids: CASSQDLSGNTEAFF.

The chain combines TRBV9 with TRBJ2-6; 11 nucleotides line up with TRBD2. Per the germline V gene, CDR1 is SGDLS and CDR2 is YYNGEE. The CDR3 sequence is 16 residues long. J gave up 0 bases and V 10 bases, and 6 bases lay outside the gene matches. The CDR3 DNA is TGTGCCTCAAGGGGACTAGCGGCCTCTGGGGCCAACGTCCTGACTTTC. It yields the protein CASRGLAASGANVLTF. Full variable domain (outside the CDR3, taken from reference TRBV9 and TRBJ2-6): DSGVTQTPKHLITATGQRVTLRCSPRSGDLSVYWYQQSLDQGLQFLIQYYNGEERAKGNILERFSAQQFPDLHSELNLSSLELGDSALYFCASRGLAASGANVLTFGAGSRLTVL.

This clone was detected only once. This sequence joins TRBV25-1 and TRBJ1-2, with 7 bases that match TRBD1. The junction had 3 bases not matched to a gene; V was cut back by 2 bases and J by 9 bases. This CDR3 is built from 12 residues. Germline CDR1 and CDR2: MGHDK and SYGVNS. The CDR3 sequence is CASSEQGQSYTF. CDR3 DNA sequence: TGTGCCAGCAGTGAACAGGGACAGAGCTACACCTTC.

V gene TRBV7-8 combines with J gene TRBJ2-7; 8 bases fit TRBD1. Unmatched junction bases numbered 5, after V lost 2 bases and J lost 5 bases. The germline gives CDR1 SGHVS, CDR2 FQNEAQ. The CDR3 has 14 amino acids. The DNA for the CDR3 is TGTGCCAGCAGCTTATTGACAGGGGTGAACGAGCAGTACTTC. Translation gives CASSLLTGVNEQYF. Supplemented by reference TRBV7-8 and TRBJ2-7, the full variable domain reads GAGVSQSPRYKVAKRGQDVALRCDPISGHVSLFWYQQALGQGPEFLTYFQNEAQLDKSGLPSDRFFAERPEGSVSTLKIQRTQQEDSAVYLCASSLLTGVNEQYFGPGTRLTVT.

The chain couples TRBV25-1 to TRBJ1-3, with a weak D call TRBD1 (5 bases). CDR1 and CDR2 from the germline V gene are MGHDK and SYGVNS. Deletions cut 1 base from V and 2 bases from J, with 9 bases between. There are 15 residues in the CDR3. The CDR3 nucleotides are TGTGCCAGCAGTGAATTTGTGGGGCCTGGAAACACCATATATTTT. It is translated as CASSEFVGPGNTIYF.

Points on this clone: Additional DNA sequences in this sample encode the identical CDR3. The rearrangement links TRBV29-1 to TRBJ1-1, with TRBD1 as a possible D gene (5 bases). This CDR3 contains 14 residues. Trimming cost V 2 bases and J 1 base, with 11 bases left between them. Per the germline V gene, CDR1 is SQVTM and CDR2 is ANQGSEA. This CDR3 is CSVESGSGNTEAFF. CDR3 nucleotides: TGCAGCGTTGAATCAGGGTCGGGGAACACTGAAGCTTTCTTT.

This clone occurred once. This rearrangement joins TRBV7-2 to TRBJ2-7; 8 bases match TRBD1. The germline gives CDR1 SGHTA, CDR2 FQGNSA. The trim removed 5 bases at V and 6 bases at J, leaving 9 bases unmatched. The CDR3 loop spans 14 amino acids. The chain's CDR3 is CASSAGTGASEQYF. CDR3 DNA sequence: TGTGCCAGCAGCGCCGGGACAGGAGCAAGCGAGCAGTACTTC.

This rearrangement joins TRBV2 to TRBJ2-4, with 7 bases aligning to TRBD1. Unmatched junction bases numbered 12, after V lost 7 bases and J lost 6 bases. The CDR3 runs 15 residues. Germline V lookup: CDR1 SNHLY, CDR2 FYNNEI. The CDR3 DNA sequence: TGTGCCAGCAACCCGGGACAGACAATGAGAAACATTCAGTACTTC. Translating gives CASNPGQTMRNIQYF.

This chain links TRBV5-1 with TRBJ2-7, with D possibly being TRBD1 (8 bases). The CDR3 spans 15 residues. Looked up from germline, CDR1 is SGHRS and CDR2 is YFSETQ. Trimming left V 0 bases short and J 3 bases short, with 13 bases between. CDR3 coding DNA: TGCGCCAGCAGCTTGGCAGCGGGACAGGACTACGAGCAGTACTTC. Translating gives CASSLAAGQDYEQYF.

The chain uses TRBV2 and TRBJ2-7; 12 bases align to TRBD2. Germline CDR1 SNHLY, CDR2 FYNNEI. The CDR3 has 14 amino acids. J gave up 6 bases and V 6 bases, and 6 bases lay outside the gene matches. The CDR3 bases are TGTGCCAGCAGCGCTAGCGGGAGGGCGGTCGAGCAGTACTTC. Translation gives CASSASGRAVEQYF.

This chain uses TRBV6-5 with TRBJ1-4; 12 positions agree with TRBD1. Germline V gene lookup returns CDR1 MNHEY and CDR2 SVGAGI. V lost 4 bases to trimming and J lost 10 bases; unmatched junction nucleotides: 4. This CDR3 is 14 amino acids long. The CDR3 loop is CASSSGTGGGKLFF. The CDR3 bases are TGTGCCAGCAGTTCAGGGACAGGGGGCGGAAAACTGTTTTTT.

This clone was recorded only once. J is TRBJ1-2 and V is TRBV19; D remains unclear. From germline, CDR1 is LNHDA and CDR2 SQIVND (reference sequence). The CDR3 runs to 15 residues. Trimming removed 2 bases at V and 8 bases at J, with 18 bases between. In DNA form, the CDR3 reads TGTGCCAGTAGTATAAGCCCTGAGGGTCCGGCGGGCTACACCTTC. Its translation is CASSISPEGPAGYTF.

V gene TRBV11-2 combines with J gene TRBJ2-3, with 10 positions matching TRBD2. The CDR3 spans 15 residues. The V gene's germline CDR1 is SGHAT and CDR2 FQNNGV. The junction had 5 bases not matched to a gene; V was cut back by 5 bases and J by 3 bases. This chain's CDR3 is CASSPPSGGTDTQYF. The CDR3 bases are TGTGCCAGCAGCCCCCCTAGCGGGGGTACAGATACGCAGTATTTT.

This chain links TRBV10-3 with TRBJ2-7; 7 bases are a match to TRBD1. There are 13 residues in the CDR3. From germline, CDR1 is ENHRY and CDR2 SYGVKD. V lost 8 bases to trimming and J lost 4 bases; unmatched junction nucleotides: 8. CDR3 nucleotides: TGTGCCATCGGAACCGGGACAGATTACGAGCAGTACTTC. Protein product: CAIGTGTDYEQYF.

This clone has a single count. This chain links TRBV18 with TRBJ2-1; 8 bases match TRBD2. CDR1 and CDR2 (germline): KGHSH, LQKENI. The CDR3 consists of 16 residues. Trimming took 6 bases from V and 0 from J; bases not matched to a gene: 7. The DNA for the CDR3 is TGTGCCAGCTCTCTAGACCTAGCGGGCTCCTACAATGAGCAGTTCTTC. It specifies CASSLDLAGSYNEQFF.

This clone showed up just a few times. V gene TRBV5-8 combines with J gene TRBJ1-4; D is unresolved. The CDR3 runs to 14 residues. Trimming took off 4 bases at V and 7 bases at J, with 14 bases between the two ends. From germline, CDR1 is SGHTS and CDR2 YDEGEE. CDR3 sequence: CASSPRTGVEKLFF. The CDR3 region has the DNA TGTGCCAGCAGCCCTAGGACCGGGGTTGAAAAACTGTTTTTT.

The CDR3 loop is CASSLGQDYGYTF. The CDR3 DNA reads TGTGCCAGCAGCTTGGGCCAGGACTATGGCTACACCTTC. This chain links TRBV7-9 with TRBJ1-2; D is uncertain. CDR1 is SEHNR and CDR2 is FQNEAQ in the germline V gene (reference sequence). V lost 3 bases, J lost 3 bases, and 8 bases lay in between. CDR3 length: 13 residues.

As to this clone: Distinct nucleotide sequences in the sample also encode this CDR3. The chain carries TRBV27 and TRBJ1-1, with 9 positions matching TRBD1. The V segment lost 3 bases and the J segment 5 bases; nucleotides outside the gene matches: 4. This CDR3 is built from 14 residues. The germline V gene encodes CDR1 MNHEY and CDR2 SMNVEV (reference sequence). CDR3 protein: CASSFNRGQTEAFF. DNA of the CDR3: TGTGCCAGCAGTTTTAACAGGGGGCAGACTGAAGCTTTCTTT.

As DNA, the CDR3 is TGCGCCAGCAGCCAGGCGCGGGACAGAGTTTTCTACGAGCAGTACTTC. This codes for CASSQARDRVFYEQYF. The rearrangement joins TRBV5-1 to TRBJ2-7, with TRBD1 as a possible D gene (7 bases). V was pared by 4 bases and J by 3 bases, with 20 bases between. Germline CDR1 and CDR2: SGHRS and YFSETQ. This CDR3 contains 16 residues.

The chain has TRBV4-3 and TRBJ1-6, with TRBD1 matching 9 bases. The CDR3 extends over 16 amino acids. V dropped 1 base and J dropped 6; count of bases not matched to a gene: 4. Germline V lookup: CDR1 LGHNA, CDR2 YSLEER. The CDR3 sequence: CASSQGTGQGNSPLHF. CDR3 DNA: TGCGCCAGCAGCCAAGGCACGGGACAGGGTAATTCACCCCTCCACTTT.

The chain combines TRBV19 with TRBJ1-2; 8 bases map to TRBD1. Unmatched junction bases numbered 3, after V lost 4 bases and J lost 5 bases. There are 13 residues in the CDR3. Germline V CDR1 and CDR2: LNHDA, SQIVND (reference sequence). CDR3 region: CASSTNRGYGYTF. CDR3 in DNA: TGTGCCAGTAGTACTAACAGGGGGTATGGCTACACCTTC.

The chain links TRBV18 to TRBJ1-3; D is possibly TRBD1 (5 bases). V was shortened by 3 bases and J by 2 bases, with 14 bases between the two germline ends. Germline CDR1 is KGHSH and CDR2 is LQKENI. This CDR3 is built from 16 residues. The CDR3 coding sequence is TGTGCCAGCTCACCGCGACACGACAGTCCTGGAAACACCATATATTTT. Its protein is CASSPRHDSPGNTIYF.